These T cell receptor beta chains were read from a single sample in a study of T cells after posttransplantation cyclophosphamide. Profiling relied on immunoSEQ multiplex PCR, and the TCRdb table lists in-frame clones only, not all of them. Of some 53,000 clones in the sample, 86% were seen once. The specimen was PBMCs. The receptors stem from a man aged 25-40 years with a blood cancer, CMV-positive, and with a related stem cell donor. The CDR3 runs from the conserved cysteine through the conserved F or W.

TRBJ1-1	10	TRBV6-1	CASSRSEAFF
TRBJ2-3	16	TRBV7-2	CASSLGGRGRTDTQYF
TRBJ2-7	15	TRBV5-1	CASSLLPGQGYEQYF
TRBJ1-2	15	TRBV19	CASLSLNRGIYGYTF
TRBJ2-5	17	TRBV7-3	CASSLTGLAGDRGTQYF
TRBJ2-7	19	TRBV30	CAWSVGLDWGHQSSYEQYF
TRBJ2-1	15	TRBV5-4	CASSLSSGGIYEQFF
TRBJ2-7	17	TRBV7-9	CASSPIRGGLGSYEQYF
TRBJ1-4	15	TRBV6-6	CASSYSTVGQTKLFF
TRBJ2-7	14	TRBV7-9	CASSLPGQGMVQYF
TRBJ2-7	12	TRBV5-1	CASSPHEGEQYF
TRBJ2-7	15	TRBV19	CASSIHGQTGYEQYF
TRBJ1-2	15	TRBV4-3	CASSQEQGVNYGYTF